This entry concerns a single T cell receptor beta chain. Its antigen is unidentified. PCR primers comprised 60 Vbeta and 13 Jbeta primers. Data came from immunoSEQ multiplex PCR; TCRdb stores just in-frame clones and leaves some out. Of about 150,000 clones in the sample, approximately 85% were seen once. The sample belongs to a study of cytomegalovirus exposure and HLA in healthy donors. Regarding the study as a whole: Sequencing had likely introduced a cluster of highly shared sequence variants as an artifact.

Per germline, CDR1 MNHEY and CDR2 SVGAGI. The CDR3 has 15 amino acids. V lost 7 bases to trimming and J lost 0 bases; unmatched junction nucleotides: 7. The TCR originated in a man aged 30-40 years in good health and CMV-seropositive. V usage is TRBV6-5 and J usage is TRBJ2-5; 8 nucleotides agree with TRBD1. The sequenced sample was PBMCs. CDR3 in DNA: TGTGCCAGCAAGGCGGACAGGGCCTACCAAGAGACCCAGTACTTC. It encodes CASKADRAYQETQYF.